This T cell receptor beta chain was identified during a study of prognosis after radiotherapy for stage I lung cancer. Turning to the study itself: Individuals with stage I non-small cell lung cancer joined the cohort between April 2018 and early 2019. Medical inoperability was considered to apply to all enrolled non-small cell lung cancer patients.

Researchers used two-round multiplex PCR to amplify TCR beta CDR3 starting from genomic DNA. Amplification during the initial PCR round employed primers specific to each TRBV and TRBJ gene. A single record per CDR3 protein comes from TCRdb applying MiXCR to the multiplex PCR reads. The sample shows tens of thousands of distinct CDR3 sequences, about 41% of them seen only once. V lost 5 bases and J lost 1; bases outside the gene matches: 1. The CDR3 length is 14 residues. Per germline, CDR1 MNHNS and CDR2 SASEGT. The material sequenced was PBMCs, taken before or after stereotactic body radiation therapy (not recorded which). The chain joins TRBV6-1 to TRBJ2-3; 9 nucleotides line up with TRBD2. This TCR was sampled from a donor over 45 with non-small cell lung cancer. CDR3: CASSRTSGTDTQYF. The CDR3 coding sequence is TGTGCCAGCAGTAGGACTAGCGGCACAGATACGCAGTATTTT.